This is a list of T cell receptor beta chains from one sample in a study of blood T cell repertoires in COVID-19. The protocol was immunoSEQ multiplex PCR, while the TCRdb copy is restricted to in-frame clones and leaves out a portion. The sample records 80,000 to 100,000 clones, around nine tenths being singletons. Sequencing used peripheral blood. The receptors were gathered from a woman at least 80 years old with acute or convalescent COVID-19. Both conserved end residues are part of each CDR3. A D gene is named only where the DNA matches it firmly. Not all rows give a size; the values are once, few, many and, for expanded clones, a class.

CDR3: CASSYLGPYEQYF; DNA: TGTGCCAGCAGTTATCTGGGCCCCTACGAGCAGTACTTC; D: NA; J: TRBJ2-7; size: NA; V: TRBV6-2/TRBV6-3; length: 13
CDR3: CASSIRENYGYTF; DNA: TGTGCCAGCAGCATCAGGGAAAACTATGGCTACACCTTC; D: NA; J: TRBJ1-2; size: NA; V: TRBV9; length: 13
CDR3: CASSPRGAGGRNEQFF; DNA: TGTGCCAGCAGTCCCCGAGGAGCGGGGGGTCGAAATGAGCAGTTCTTC; D: TRBD2; J: TRBJ2-1; size: NA; V: TRBV27; length: 16
CDR3: CALTRQGLCYGYTF; DNA: TGTGCCCTAACCCGACAGGGATTATGCTATGGCTACACCTTC; D: TRBD1; J: TRBJ1-2; size: NA; V: TRBV6-4; length: 14
CDR3: CASSSTGANTGELFF; DNA: TGTGCCAGCAGCTCGACAGGGGCAAACACCGGGGAGCTGTTTTTT; D: TRBD1; J: TRBJ2-2; size: NA; V: TRBV11-3; length: 15
CDR3: CASSRGGGRNEQFF; DNA: TGTGCCAGCAGCCGCGGGGGGGGTCGGAATGAGCAGTTCTTC; D: TRBD2; J: TRBJ2-1; size: NA; V: TRBV14; length: 14
CDR3: CASNKGGNTEAFF; DNA: TGTGCCAGTAATAAAGGAGGGAACACTGAAGCTTTCTTT; D: NA; J: TRBJ1-1; size: NA; V: TRBV19; length: 13
CDR3: CASSSGPYGAFF; DNA: TGTGCCAGCAGCTCTGGGCCCTACGGAGCTTTCTTT; D: NA; J: TRBJ1-1; size: NA; V: TRBV11-2; length: 12
CDR3: CASSELLESGVGESPLHF; DNA: TGTGCCAGCAGTGAATTGTTGGAGTCGGGGGTCGGAGAGTCACCCCTCCACTTT; D: NA; J: TRBJ1-6; size: NA; V: TRBV25-1; length: 18
CDR3: CASSVGHPAGNSPLHF; DNA: TGTGCCAGCAGCGTGGGCCACCCGGCGGGCAATTCACCCCTCCACTTT; D: NA; J: TRBJ1-6; size: NA; V: TRBV9; length: 16
CDR3: CATSDPNRGPTGELFF; DNA: TGTGCCACCAGTGACCCTAACAGGGGACCCACCGGGGAGCTGTTTTTT; D: TRBD1; J: TRBJ2-2; size: NA; V: TRBV24-1; length: 16
CDR3: CASSAYGQMNTEAFF; DNA: TGCGCCAGCAGCGCCTACGGACAAATGAACACTGAAGCTTTCTTT; D: NA; J: TRBJ1-1; size: once; V: TRBV5-1; length: 15
CDR3: CASSPSGLSYNEQFF; DNA: TGCGCCAGCAGCCCGTCGGGACTATCCTACAATGAGCAGTTCTTC; D: TRBD2; J: TRBJ2-1; size: NA; V: TRBV5-1; length: 15
CDR3: CSVVPSSYEQYF; DNA: TGCAGCGTCGTACCGAGCTCCTACGAGCAGTACTTC; D: NA; J: TRBJ2-7; size: once; V: TRBV29-1; length: 12
CDR3: CASSRTEDTQYF; DNA: TGTGCCAGCAGCCGTACAGAAGATACGCAGTATTTT; D: NA; J: TRBJ2-3; size: NA; V: TRBV3-1/TRBV3-2; length: 12
CDR3: CASSYNPIGSAYNSPLHF; DNA: TGTGCCAGCAGTTACAATCCGATCGGGTCGGCCTATAATTCACCCCTCCACTTT; D: NA; J: TRBJ1-6; size: NA; V: TRBV6-2/TRBV6-3; length: 18
CDR3: CASSIVDRGNEQYF; DNA: TGTGCCAGTAGTATAGTTGACAGGGGCAACGAGCAGTACTTC; D: TRBD1; J: TRBJ2-7; size: NA; V: TRBV19; length: 14
CDR3: CASGRQGTQYF; DNA: TGTGCTAGTGGCCGACAGGGGACGCAGTATTTT; D: TRBD1; J: TRBJ2-3; size: few; V: TRBV12-5; length: 11
CDR3: CASSLARVGNEKLFF; DNA: TGTGCCAGCAGCTTAGCGCGGGTAGGGAATGAAAAACTGTTTTTT; D: NA; J: TRBJ1-4; size: NA; V: TRBV7-8; length: 15
CDR3: CASSPNRGLQETQYF; DNA: TGTGCCAGCAGCCCGAACAGGGGGCTCCAAGAGACCCAGTACTTC; D: TRBD1; J: TRBJ2-5; size: NA; V: TRBV5-4; length: 15
CDR3: CASSLLTSGGGSTQYF; DNA: TGTGCCAGCAGTTTACTTACTAGCGGGGGGGGGTCTACGCAGTATTTT; D: TRBD2; J: TRBJ2-3; size: NA; V: TRBV28; length: 16
CDR3: CASSLDSEAFF; DNA: TGCGCCAGCAGCTTGGACAGTGAAGCTTTCTTT; D: NA; J: TRBJ1-1; size: NA; V: TRBV5-1; length: 11
CDR3: CASSPILLNEQYF; DNA: TGTGCCAGCTCACCCATACTTCTCAACGAGCAGTACTTC; D: NA; J: TRBJ2-7; size: NA; V: TRBV18; length: 13
CDR3: CASSFLGARGYTF; DNA: TGTGCCAGCAGCTTTTTGGGGGCGCGAGGCTACACCTTC; D: NA; J: TRBJ1-2; size: NA; V: TRBV5-8; length: 13
CDR3: CAISERTDNNEQFF; DNA: TGTGCCATCAGTGAAAGGACAGACAACAATGAGCAGTTCTTC; D: NA; J: TRBJ2-1; size: NA; V: TRBV10-3; length: 14
CDR3: CASSLVDTNSPLHF; DNA: TGTGCCAGCAGCTTGGTGGACACCAATTCACCCCTCCACTTT; D: NA; J: TRBJ1-6; size: few; V: TRBV5-5; length: 14
CDR3: CASSYWTGNNSPLHF; DNA: TGTGCCAGCAGCTACTGGACAGGGAATAATTCACCCCTCCACTTT; D: TRBD1; J: TRBJ1-6; size: NA; V: TRBV11-2; length: 15
CDR3: CASSLGTGIYEQYF; DNA: TGCGCCAGCAGCTTGGGGACAGGGATCTACGAGCAGTACTTC; D: TRBD1; J: TRBJ2-7; size: NA; V: TRBV5-1; length: 14
CDR3: CASSQVLDRDYEQYF; DNA: TGCGCCAGCAGCCAAGTCCTGGACAGGGACTACGAGCAGTACTTC; D: TRBD1; J: TRBJ2-7; size: NA; V: TRBV4-1; length: 15
CDR3: CASSEGQGRSNQPQHF; DNA: TGTGCCAGCAGTGAGGGACAGGGGAGGAGCAATCAGCCCCAGCATTTT; D: TRBD1; J: TRBJ1-5; size: NA; V: TRBV6-1; length: 16
CDR3: CASSSNKWQGVFVAGELFF; DNA: TGTGCCAGCAGCTCCAATAAGTGGCAGGGGGTTTTTGTGGCCGGGGAGCTGTTTTTT; D: TRBD1; J: TRBJ2-2; size: NA; V: TRBV5-4; length: 19
CDR3: CASSQAGLAGVPYEQYF; DNA: TGTGCCAGCAGCCAAGCGGGACTAGCGGGGGTTCCCTACGAGCAGTACTTC; D: TRBD2; J: TRBJ2-7; size: NA; V: TRBV3-1/TRBV3-2; length: 17
CDR3: CASSVGQGAVYGYTF; DNA: TGTGCCAGCAGTGTAGGACAGGGGGCCGTCTATGGCTACACCTTC; D: TRBD1; J: TRBJ1-2; size: few; V: TRBV6-4; length: 15
CDR3: CASSTGLNQPQHF; DNA: TGTGCCAGCAGCACCGGACTGAATCAGCCCCAGCATTTT; D: NA; J: TRBJ1-5; size: NA; V: TRBV5-8; length: 13
CDR3: CAISGGDYEQYF; DNA: TGTGCCATCAGCGGGGGGGATTACGAGCAGTACTTC; D: TRBD2; J: TRBJ2-7; size: NA; V: TRBV10-3; length: 12
CDR3: CASSYGDSYNEQFF; DNA: TGTGCCAGCAGTTACGGAGACAGCTACAATGAGCAGTTCTTC; D: NA; J: TRBJ2-1; size: NA; V: TRBV6-5; length: 14
CDR3: CASSPDSSGNTIYF; DNA: TGTGCCAGCTCACCAGACAGCTCTGGAAACACCATATATTTT; D: NA; J: TRBJ1-3; size: NA; V: TRBV18; length: 14
CDR3: CASNAQEYSNQPQHF; DNA: TGTGCCAGCAACGCACAGGAGTATAGCAATCAGCCCCAGCATTTT; D: NA; J: TRBJ1-5; size: NA; V: TRBV28; length: 15
CDR3: CASSSAGASGNTIYF; DNA: TGTGCCAGCAGCTCGGCAGGTGCCTCTGGAAACACCATATATTTT; D: NA; J: TRBJ1-3; size: NA; V: TRBV11-1; length: 15
CDR3: CASSGTVNTEAFF; DNA: TGTGCCAGCAGCGGGACAGTGAACACTGAAGCTTTCTTT; D: NA; J: TRBJ1-1; size: NA; V: TRBV9; length: 13
CDR3: CASSHWEIGEKLFF; DNA: TGTGCCAGCAGCCACTGGGAGATCGGTGAAAAACTGTTTTTT; D: NA; J: TRBJ1-4; size: few; V: TRBV6-6; length: 14
CDR3: CASKTGTNQPQHF; DNA: TGTGCCAGCAAGACAGGGACCAATCAGCCCCAGCATTTT; D: TRBD1; J: TRBJ1-5; size: NA; V: TRBV2; length: 13
CDR3: CASSGRGSNYGYTF; DNA: TGTGCCAGCAGTGGACGGGGGTCTAACTATGGCTACACCTTC; D: NA; J: TRBJ1-2; size: NA; V: TRBV6-6; length: 14
CDR3: CASSPAVPGANTGELFF; DNA: TGTGCCAGCAGCCCGGCCGTCCCGGGAGCGAACACCGGGGAGCTGTTTTTT; D: NA; J: TRBJ2-2; size: NA; V: TRBV5-5; length: 17
CDR3: CASSPSYGDTQYF; DNA: TGCGCCAGCAGCCCAAGCTACGGAGATACGCAGTATTTT; D: NA; J: TRBJ2-3; size: NA; V: TRBV4-1; length: 13
CDR3: CASSPQGLSRTDTQYF; DNA: TGTGCCAGCAGCCCCCAGGGGCTTTCCCGCACAGATACGCAGTATTTT; D: NA; J: TRBJ2-3; size: NA; V: TRBV7-2; length: 16
CDR3: CASSQGQGEWGYTF; DNA: TGTGCCAGCAGCCAAGGACAGGGGGAGTGGGGCTACACCTTC; D: TRBD1; J: TRBJ1-2; size: NA; V: TRBV3-1/TRBV3-2; length: 14
CDR3: CASSQDPGSMSGNTIYF; DNA: TGCGCCAGCAGCCAAGATCCGGGATCTATGTCCGGAAACACCATATATTTT; D: NA; J: TRBJ1-3; size: once; V: TRBV4-1; length: 17
CDR3: CASSQEGGGRTAFF; DNA: TGCGCCAGCAGCCAAGAGGGTGGGGGCAGAACCGCTTTCTTT; D: NA; J: TRBJ1-1; size: NA; V: TRBV4-1; length: 14
CDR3: CASSDRYTEAFF; DNA: TGTGCCAGTAGCGACAGATACACTGAAGCTTTCTTT; D: NA; J: TRBJ1-1; size: NA; V: TRBV19; length: 12